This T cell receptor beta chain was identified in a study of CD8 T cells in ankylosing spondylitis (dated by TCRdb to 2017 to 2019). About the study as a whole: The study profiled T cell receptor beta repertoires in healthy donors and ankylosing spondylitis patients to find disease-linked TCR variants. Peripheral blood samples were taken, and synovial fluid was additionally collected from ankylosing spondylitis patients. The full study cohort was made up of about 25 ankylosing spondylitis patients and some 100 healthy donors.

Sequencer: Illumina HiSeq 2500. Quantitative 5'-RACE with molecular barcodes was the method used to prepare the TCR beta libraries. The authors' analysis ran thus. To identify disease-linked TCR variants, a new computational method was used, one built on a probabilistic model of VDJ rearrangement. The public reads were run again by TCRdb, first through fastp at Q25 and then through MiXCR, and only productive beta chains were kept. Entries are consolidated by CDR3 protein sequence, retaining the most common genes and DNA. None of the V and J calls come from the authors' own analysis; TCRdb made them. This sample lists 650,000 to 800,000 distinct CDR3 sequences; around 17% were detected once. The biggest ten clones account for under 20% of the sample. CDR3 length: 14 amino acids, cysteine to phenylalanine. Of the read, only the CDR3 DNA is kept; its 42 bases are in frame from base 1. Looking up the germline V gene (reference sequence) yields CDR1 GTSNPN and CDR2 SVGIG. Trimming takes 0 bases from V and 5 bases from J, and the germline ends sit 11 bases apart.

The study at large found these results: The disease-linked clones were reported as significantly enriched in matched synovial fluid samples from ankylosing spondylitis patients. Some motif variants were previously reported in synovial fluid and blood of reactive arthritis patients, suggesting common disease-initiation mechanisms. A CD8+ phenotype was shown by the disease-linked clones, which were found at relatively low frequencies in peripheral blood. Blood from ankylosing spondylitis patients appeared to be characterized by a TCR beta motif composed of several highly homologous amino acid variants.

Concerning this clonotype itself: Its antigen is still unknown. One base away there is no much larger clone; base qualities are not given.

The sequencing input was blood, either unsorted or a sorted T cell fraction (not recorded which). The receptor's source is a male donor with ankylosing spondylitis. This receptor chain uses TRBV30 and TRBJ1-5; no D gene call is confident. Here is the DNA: TGTGCCTGGAGTGTAGGGAGGGTAGATCAGCCCCAGCATTTT. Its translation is CAWSVGRVDQPQHF.